This T cell receptor beta chain is drawn from a study of tumor and adjacent non-tumor tissue in lung cancer. The study, taken as a whole, reports: Higher tumor TCR diversity was associated with shorter survival. Compared with tumor, normal lung showed significantly lower TCR diversity. Normal lung showed higher cumulative top 100 clone frequency than tumor.

A note on this clonotype: The antigen is unknown. An end of the junction does not agree with germline; a read error may underlie this.

This sample's RNA came from whole unsorted tissue. Distant lung tissue was collected more than 3 cm away from the tumor edge. Newly diagnosed lung cancer patients had thoracic surgery in China, August–late 2014, without prior chemotherapy. A modified ARM-PCR protocol with three rounds of nested PCR amplified TCRbeta. TCRdb redid the calling of the multiplex PCR reads with MiXCR, one entry per CDR3 protein. Here the sample spans some 100,000 distinct CDR3 sequences, over 55% being singletons. CDR1 and CDR2 (germline): SGHAT, FQNNGV. The CDR3 loop spans 15 amino acids. V and J are TRBV11-2 and TRBJ2-1; 8 nucleotides agree with TRBD2. The sequenced sample consisted of distant non-tumor lung tissue. The receptor comes from a young man with non-small cell lung cancer. The CDR3 DNA reads as TGTGCCAGCAGCTTTATTACGGGAGGGGATAATGGGCAGTTCTTC. Protein sequence: CASSFITGGDNGQFF.